Below, 9 T cell receptor beta chains from the same sample are listed, as sequenced in a study of vaccination effects on CD4 cells after COVID-19. Sequencing was preceded by expansion of antigen-specific CD4+ T cells with viral peptide pools in the ViraFEST assay. Researchers isolated CD4+ T cells once less than 13 days of culture had elapsed. Confirmation by PCR established that the person had SARS-CoV-2 infection between March and December 2020. Sequenced by immunoSEQ multiplex PCR; TCRdb stores in-frame clones only, minus some. Here the sample spans 35,000 to 40,000 clones, about 73% being singletons. For these TCRs, the target antigens are not known. The sequencing used CD4+ T cells from PBMCs cultured with HCoV-NL63 spike peptides, collected before COVID-19 vaccination. The receptors originated from a human donor who had a prior SARS-CoV-2 infection.

The rearrangement links TRBV2 to TRBJ2-2; D is unresolved. There are 15 residues in the CDR3. The germline CDR1 and CDR2 sequences are SNHLY and FYNNEI. V was pared by 4 bases and J by 1 base, with 10 bases between. The CDR3 DNA sequence: TGTGCCAGCAGTGCGGTGGGCCGGAACACCGGGGAGCTGTTTTTT. This sequence encodes CASSAVGRNTGELFF. Supplemented by reference TRBV2 and TRBJ2-2, the full variable domain reads EPEVTQTPSHQVTQMGQEVILRCVPISNHLYFYWYRQILGQKVEFLVSFYNNEISEKSEIFDDQFSVERPDGSNFTLKIRSTKLEDSAMYFCASSAVGRNTGELFFGEGSRLTVL.

The rearrangement links TRBV4-2 to TRBJ2-1, with 8 bases fitting TRBD2. V was pared by 3 bases and J by 8 bases, with 12 bases of the junction left unmatched. CDR3 length: 16 residues. Germline V gives CDR1 LGHNA, CDR2 YNFKEQ. The CDR3 bases are TGTGCCAGCAGCCACACCGGGGGGGGAAGAGGGGATGAGCAGTTCTTC. It is translated as CASSHTGGGRGDEQFF.

The chain is built from TRBV6-2 or TRBV6-3 and TRBJ1-5, with TRBD1 matching over 10 bases. V was clipped by 2 bases and J by 4 bases; unmatched bases: 8. This CDR3 is 17 amino acids long. The germline V gene encodes CDR1 MNHEY and CDR2 SVGEGT. This CDR3 is CASSYLARTGGNQPQHF. CDR3 DNA sequence: TGTGCCAGCAGTTACCTGGCCCGGACAGGGGGGAATCAGCCCCAGCATTTT.

The rearrangement joins TRBV7-9 to TRBJ1-1, with unresolved D. Per the germline V gene, CDR1 is SEHNR and CDR2 is FQNEAQ (reference sequence). The CDR3 contains 11 residues. Deletions cut 3 bases from V and 11 bases from J, with 10 bases between. The CDR3 reads CASSFSAAAFF. The CDR3 coding sequence is TGTGCCAGCAGCTTTTCCGCGGCGGCTTTCTTT.

V is TRBV7-3 and J is TRBJ2-1, with TRBD2 matching over 7 bases. This CDR3 is 13 amino acids long. V lost 5 bases, J lost 10 bases, and 8 bases stayed unmatched. Germline loops: CDR1 SGHTA, CDR2 FQGTGA. The CDR3 DNA reads as TGTGCCAGCAGCCCAGGACTAGAAACGGAGCAGTTCTTC. It specifies CASSPGLETEQFF.

This clone was detected only a few times. The J gene is TRBJ1-1, the V gene TRBV10-3; D possibly corresponds to TRBD1 (5 bases). CDR1 and CDR2 (germline): ENHRY, SYGVKD. V shed 0 bases and J shed 3 bases, with 5 bases lying between them. This CDR3 region has 13 residues. This CDR3 reads CAISESRDTEAFF. The CDR3 DNA reads as TGTGCCATCAGTGAGTCCAGGGACACTGAAGCTTTCTTT.

The CDR3 sequence is CASSPSGLLSTDTQYF. Here the CDR3 DNA reads TGTGCCAGCTCACCATCAGGGCTACTTAGCACAGATACGCAGTATTTT. This chain connects TRBV18 to TRBJ2-3; TRBD1 might be the D (5 bases). CDR1 and CDR2 (germline): KGHSH, LQKENI. The length of the CDR3 is 16 residues. V lost 2 bases, J lost 0 bases, and 12 bases lay in between.

The V gene is TRBV7-2, the J gene TRBJ2-3, with D possibly being TRBD1 (6 bases). V was cut by 7 bases and J by 0 bases, with 17 bases left in between. Germline CDR1 is SGHTA and CDR2 is FQGNSA. The CDR3 loop spans 16 amino acids. CDR3 loop: CASTHSGTPSTDTQYF. DNA of the CDR3: TGTGCCAGCACCCATTCGGGGACACCTAGCACAGATACGCAGTATTTT.

V gene TRBV15 combines with J gene TRBJ2-7; TRBD2 agrees at 7 bases. Trimming removed 1 base from V and 4 bases from J; junction bases left unmatched: 13. Germline V gene data show CDR1 as LNHNV and CDR2 as YYDKDF (reference sequence). The CDR3 length is 17 residues. Here the CDR3 reads CATSRASGGVSGYEQYF. CDR3 bases: TGTGCCACCAGCAGAGCTTCTGGGGGGGTGAGTGGGTACGAGCAGTACTTC.